The 3 T cell receptor beta chains below were found in one sample sequenced in a study of blood T cell repertoires in COVID-19 (dated by TCRdb to between 2020 and 2021). To prepare the library, the immunoSEQ multiplex PCR assay was applied. TCRdb took over this immuneACCESS table, retaining in-frame rearrangements with V and J assigned. Such tables are incomplete; in checked studies, under half of the missing clones stem from an unresolved V gene, and the remainder is unexplained. This sample gives more than 35,000 clones in total; roughly 69% of them show up just once. The ten largest clones represent less than 8% of the sample. Sample: peripheral blood. These receptors originate from a man older than 75 with acute or convalescent COVID-19.

V usage is TRBV10-1 and J usage is TRBJ2-5, with D unclear. The V gene's germline CDR1 is WNHNN and CDR2 SYGVQD (reference sequence). The CDR3 loop spans 15 amino acids. Trimming removed 3 bases from V and 4 bases from J, with 15 bases in between. Written as DNA, the CDR3 is TGCGCCAGCAGTGACGGCCAGGATGCCGGAGAGACCCAGTACTTC. It is translated as CASSDGQDAGETQYF.

The genes are TRBV29-1 and TRBJ2-1, with D possibly being TRBD2 (5 bases). Germline CDR1 reads SQVTM; CDR2 reads ANQGSEA. The CDR3 has 16 residues. Trimming took 4 bases from V and 3 from J, leaving 19 bases between them. The CDR3 nucleotides read TGCAGCGTTGGCCTGGCGGGTCAGAGATTCTACAATGAGCAGTTCTTC. Encoded protein: CSVGLAGQRFYNEQFF.

V is TRBV27 and J is TRBJ2-2; D call uncertain. V gave up 4 bases and J gave up 3 bases, with 12 bases separating them. Germline V gene sequence: CDR1 MNHEY, CDR2 SMNVEV (reference sequence). CDR3 length: 15 amino acids. The CDR3 is CASSSHRRDTGELFF. The CDR3 bases are TGTGCCAGCAGTTCCCACCGTAGAGACACCGGGGAGCTGTTTTTT.